One sample yielded the 25 T cell receptor beta chains listed below, sequenced in a study of immune heterogeneity within non-small cell lung tumors. Per sample, about 610 ng of bulk tumor genomic DNA was the template used. Biopsies that were spaced far apart were taken, several per primary tumor, during surgery. Curative surgery was performed on patients who had untreated, newly diagnosed non-small cell lung cancer. TCR beta CDR3 amplification used multiplex PCR with 32 V and 13 J primers. Via MiXCR, TCRdb re-called the multiplex PCR reads, giving one row per CDR3 protein. The repertoire consists of more than 10,000 distinct CDR3 sequences, with 20% to 25% occurring once and the leading ten covering over 10%. Sequencing was carried out using lung tumor tissue. These TCRs come from a man in his fifties with non-small cell lung cancer.

This clonotype was seen more than once but under ten times. Just one base apart from a much larger clone, this may be a read error. The rearrangement uses TRBV28 and TRBJ1-1; D might be TRBD1 (6 bases). The germline V gene has CDR1 MDHEN and CDR2 SYDVKM. The V end lost 10 bases, the J end lost 6 bases, and 24 bases lay between the germline ends. This CDR3 region has 15 residues. Here the CDR3 reads CATTGGVAGEAEAFF. DNA for the CDR3: TGTGCCACCACGGGGGGGGTGGCAGGGGAGGCTGAAGCTTTCTTT. Full variable domain (rest looked up from reference TRBV28 and TRBJ1-1): DVKVTQSSRYLVKRTGEKVFLECVQDMDHENMFWYRQDPGLGLRLIYFSYDVKMKEKGDIPEGYSVSREKKERFSLILESASTNQTSMYLCATTGGVAGEAEAFFGQGTRLTVV.

This clonotype was observed many times. V usage is TRBV6-4 and J usage is TRBJ2-2; D may be TRBD1 (6 bases). V lost 3 bases, J lost 2 bases, and 7 bases lay in between. In germline, CDR1 is MRHNA, CDR2 SNTAGT. This CDR3 contains 14 residues. CDR3 coding DNA: TGTGCCAGCAGTGAACAGGGCAACACCGGGGAGCTGTTTTTT. Its protein product is CASSEQGNTGELFF.

This clonotype has more than one count but fewer than ten. V and J are TRBV15 and TRBJ2-1; 10 bases line up with TRBD2. The V gene end was trimmed by 3 bases and the J gene end by 9 bases; junction bases not matched to a gene: 8. CDR1 and CDR2 from the germline V gene are LNHNV and YYDKDF (reference sequence). The CDR3 extends over 15 amino acids. CDR3 nucleotide sequence: TGTGCCACCAGCAGGGATGGGGTAGCGGGGGGTGAGCAGTTCTTC. Residues: CATSRDGVAGGEQFF.

This clonotype appeared many times. The V gene is TRBV4-1, the J gene TRBJ2-1, with TRBD2 matching over 8 bases. Losses at the gene ends were 0 bases for V and 3 bases for J; bases not matched to a gene: 1. Germline V gene sequence: CDR1 MGHRA, CDR2 YSYEKL. The CDR3 is 15 residues long. This chain's CDR3 is CASSQDGTSYNEQFF. The CDR3, as DNA: TGCGCCAGCAGCCAAGATGGGACTAGCTACAATGAGCAGTTCTTC.

By frequency in the sample, this clonotype is medium-sized (0.01 to 0.1%). The chain uses TRBV6-1 and TRBJ2-7; TRBD2 matches 10 bases. Per the germline V gene, CDR1 is MNHNS and CDR2 is SASEGT. V was clipped by 0 bases and J by 4 bases; unmatched bases: 12. The CDR3 sequence is 18 residues long. The CDR3 here is CASSEAYEIAGGTYEQYF. In DNA form, the CDR3 reads TGTGCCAGCAGTGAAGCGTATGAAATAGCGGGGGGCACTTACGAGCAGTACTTC.

This clonotype was recorded at least ten times. The V call is TRBV20-1, the J call TRBJ2-7; 13 positions agree with TRBD2. CDR1 is DFQATT, CDR2 SNEGSKA, per germline (reference sequence). Trimming took 3 bases from V and 4 from J; bases not matched to a gene: 3. The CDR3 consists of 14 residues. The CDR3 nucleotides read TGCAGTGCTAGCACTAGCGGGAGGGTGTACGAGCAGTACTTC. Translating gives CSASTSGRVYEQYF.

This clonotype appeared many times. The V and J genes are TRBV4-1 and TRBJ2-6; TRBD1 matches at 7 bases. Germline V gene data show CDR1 as MGHRA and CDR2 as YSYEKL. This CDR3 has 18 amino acids. V lost 4 bases, J lost 0 bases, and 9 bases stayed unmatched. The CDR3 sequence is CASSPIGGSLSGANVLTF. CDR3 DNA: TGCGCCAGCAGCCCAATAGGGGGCTCTCTCTCTGGGGCCAACGTCCTGACTTTC.

This clonotype was counted ten times or more. The chain carries TRBV20-1 and TRBJ2-3; D is tentatively TRBD1 or TRBD2 (5 bases each). The CDR3 is 14 amino acids. CDR1 is DFQATT, CDR2 SNEGSKA, per germline (reference sequence). The V gene lost 6 bases and the J gene lost 10 bases, with 23 bases spanning the gap. The CDR3 here is CSARGPQAYAPQYF. The CDR3 DNA follows: TGCAGTGCCCGGGGACCCCAAGCTTATGCTCCGCAGTATTTT.

For this clonotype: A much larger clone lies one base from this, so it may be a read error. V gene TRBV20-1 combines with J gene TRBJ2-1, with 7 bases identical to TRBD1. The germline CDR1 and CDR2 sequences are DFQATT and SNEGSKA (reference sequence). The CDR3 has 15 amino acids. The CDR3 nucleotides read TGCAGTGCTAGAGCCCAGGGGGAAAACTACAATGAGCAGCTCTTC. Translation gives CSARAQGENYNEQLF.

This clonotype came up a few times. The rearrangement uses TRBV4-1 and TRBJ1-6, with D uncertain. The germline V gene encodes CDR1 MGHRA and CDR2 YSYEKL. V lost 7 bases and J 5 bases, leaving 12 bases between the germline ends. The CDR3 contains 14 residues. Here the CDR3 reads CASIGNVNNSPLHF. The CDR3 coding sequence is TGCGCCAGCATCGGTAATGTGAATAATTCACCCCTCCACTTT.

This clonotype was seen only once. Germline is not matched at one junction end, which may reflect a read error. The chain is built from TRBV7-6 and TRBJ2-3; TRBD2 matches 11 bases. The CDR3 is 16 amino acids. The germline V gene has CDR1 SGHVS and CDR2 FNYEAQ. The CDR3 sequence is CASSLRSGGAGDRQYF. CDR3 sequence (DNA): TGTGCCAGCAGCTTACGTAGCGGGGGGGCGGGAGATAGGCAGTATTTT. The whole variable domain, remainder taken from reference TRBV7-6 and TRBJ2-3, is GAGVSQSPRYKVTKRGQDVALRCDPISGHVSLYWYRQALGQGPEFLTYFNYEAQQDKSGLPNDRFSAERPEGSISTLTIQRTEQRDSAMYRCASSLRSGGAGDRQYFGPGTRLTVL.

This clonotype was observed at least ten times. The chain uses TRBV5-6 and TRBJ2-7; D remains unclear. Trimming pared 3 bases from V and 2 bases from J, leaving 6 bases between. The CDR3 length is 12 residues. The germline CDR1 and CDR2 sequences are SGHDT and YYEEEE. The CDR3 nucleotides are TGTGCCAGCAGCTCTGGGACCTACGAGCAGTACTTC. It encodes CASSSGTYEQYF. The variable domain in full, completed from reference TRBV5-6 and TRBJ2-7, reads DAGVTQSPTHLIKTRGQQVTLRCSPKSGHDTVSWYQQALGQGPQFIFQYYEEEERQRGNFPDRFSGHQFPNYSSELNVNALLLGDSALYLCASSSGTYEQYFGPGTRLTVT.

This clonotype was counted at least ten times. This rearrangement joins TRBV5-1 to TRBJ1-6, with D perhaps TRBD1 (5 bases). CDR1 and CDR2 from the germline V gene are SGHRS and YFSETQ. The CDR3 contains 14 residues. V was clipped by 0 bases and J by 9 bases, with 10 bases between them. CDR3 sequence reads: CASSLEGRGSPLHF. The CDR3 coding sequence is TGCGCCAGCAGCTTGGAGGGGAGGGGTTCACCCCTCCACTTT. The full variable domain, rest sourced from reference TRBV5-1 and TRBJ1-6, is KAGVTQTPRYLIKTRGQQVTLSCSPISGHRSVSWYQQTPGQGLQFLFEYFSETQRNKGNFPGRFSGRQFSNSRSEMNVSTLELGDSALYLCASSLEGRGSPLHFGNGTRLTVT.

This clonotype is labeled as medium-sized (0.01 to 0.1%). This chain uses TRBV20-1 with TRBJ1-1, with D hard to call. Germline CDR1 reads DFQATT; CDR2 reads SNEGSKA (reference sequence). Trimming pared 3 bases from V and 1 base from J, leaving 9 bases between. CDR3 length equals 13 residues. The CDR3 sequence is CSARTEKNTEAFF. CDR3 coding DNA: TGCAGTGCTAGGACCGAGAAGAACACTGAAGCTTTCTTT.

This clonotype rates as medium-sized. V is TRBV6-1 and J is TRBJ2-7, with 7 bases lining up with TRBD1. The CDR3 is made up of 11 amino acids. Germline V gene data show CDR1 as MNHNS and CDR2 as SASEGT. The chain's CDR3 is CASSIQGPRIV. The CDR3 region has the DNA TGTGCCAGCAGTATACAGGGGCCCAGGATTGTC.

This clonotype was detected a few times. A much bigger clone sits one base away, suggesting this may be a read error. The V and J genes are TRBV6-1 and TRBJ1-1; 7 bases fit TRBD1. This CDR3 region has 14 residues. CDR1 and CDR2 from the germline V gene are MNHNS and SASEGT. V shed 10 bases, J shed 1 base, and the junction held 9 bases outside the gene matches. The CDR3 DNA is TGTGCCAACAGCGACAGGGAGAGGAACACTGAAGCTTTCTTT. Amino acids: CANSDRERNTEAFF.

This clonotype was observed at least ten times. This rearrangement joins TRBV15 to TRBJ2-5; 7 bases agree with TRBD1. V lost 5 bases and J lost 3; bases outside the gene matches: 3. This CDR3 has 13 amino acids. Per germline, CDR1 LNHNV and CDR2 YYDKDF (reference sequence). CDR3 in amino acids: CATSATGKETQYF. As DNA, the CDR3 is TGTGCCACCAGCGCGACAGGGAAAGAGACCCAGTACTTC.

V and J are TRBV7-6 and TRBJ2-2, with D unclear. Per the germline V gene, CDR1 is SGHVS and CDR2 is FNYEAQ. This CDR3 region has 15 residues. V shed 2 bases and J shed 2 bases, with 9 bases lying between them. The CDR3 spells CASSLTSDNTGELFF. CDR3 sequence (DNA): TGTGCCAGCAGCTTAACTTCAGACAACACCGGGGAGCTGTTTTTT.

This clonotype has a count of ten or more. This sequence joins TRBV19 and TRBJ1-2, with 8 positions matching TRBD1. J lost 4 bases, V lost 6 bases, and 7 bases had no gene match. Germline V gene sequence: CDR1 LNHDA, CDR2 SQIVND (reference sequence). CDR3 size: 14 residues. The CDR3 region is CASRQQGGGYGYTF. In DNA, the CDR3 is TGTGCCAGTAGGCAACAGGGGGGCGGCTATGGCTACACCTTC. Looking up the rest from reference TRBV19 and TRBJ1-2 gives the full variable domain: DGGITQSPKYLFRKEGQNVTLSCEQNLNHDAMYWYRQDPGQGLRLIYYSQIVNDFQKGDIAEGYSVSREKKESFPLTVTSAQKNPTAFYLCASRQQGGGYGYTFGSGTRLTVV.

Details on this clonotype: Relative to the germline gene, one junction end is altered; a read error may explain this. The chain has TRBV9 and TRBJ2-3; a weak D match, TRBD2 (5 bases). CDR3 length: 14 residues. Germline V lookup: CDR1 SGDLS, CDR2 YYNGEE. The DNA for the CDR3 is TGTTCCAGCAGCGCCTCAGAGCGGCTAGATACGCAGTATTTT. Amino acids: CSSSASERLDTQYF.

The genes are TRBV7-9 and TRBJ1-1, with D uncertain. The CDR3 spans 14 residues. Germline CDR1 is SEHNR and CDR2 is FQNEAQ (reference sequence). V dropped 4 bases and J dropped 3 bases, with 12 bases sitting between them. The DNA for the CDR3 is TGTGCCAGCAGCTACGGCTTTGGGGACACTGAAGCTTTCTTT. Its translation is CASSYGFGDTEAFF.

Remarks on this clonotype: The germline gene is not matched at one end of the junction; a read error may be the cause. The rearrangement links TRBV5-8 to TRBJ1-1; D is unclear. This CDR3 is built from 14 residues. In germline, CDR1 is SGHTS, CDR2 YDEGEE. The CDR3 DNA is TGTGCCAGCAGCCTCGGACTGGCGAACACTGTAGCTTTCTTT. Protein sequence: CASSLGLANTVAFF.

Within the sample, this clonotype is medium-sized (0.01 to 0.1%). The gene calls are TRBV30 and TRBJ1-1, with D perhaps matching TRBD1 (6 bases). Trimming removed 4 bases at V and 3 bases at J, with 15 bases between. In germline, CDR1 is GTSNPN, CDR2 SVGIG (reference sequence). CDR3 length: 14 amino acids. The DNA of the CDR3 is TGTGCCTGGACTGGGCGGGGGCGATACACTGAAGCTTTCTTT. Translating gives CAWTGRGRYTEAFF.

This clonotype is deemed medium-sized. Written as DNA, the CDR3 is TGCAGTGCTAGAGATACCGCCCATTTAGGTGAAGCTTTCTTT. Amino acid sequence: CSARDTAHLGEAFF. V and J are TRBV20-1 and TRBJ1-1; no clear D. The V and J ends lost 0 bases and 7 bases respectively, with 15 bases between them. CDR1 and CDR2 (germline): DFQATT, SNEGSKA (reference sequence). The CDR3 has 14 residues.

This clonotype appeared many times. The V gene is TRBV6-1, the J gene TRBJ1-3; unclear D gene. This CDR3 is 14 amino acids long. V was clipped by 2 bases and J by 0 bases, with 5 bases between them. Germline CDR1 is MNHNS and CDR2 is SASEGT. The CDR3 sequence is CASSEKDSGNTIYF. CDR3 in DNA: TGTGCCAGCAGTGAAAAGGACTCTGGAAACACCATATATTTT.